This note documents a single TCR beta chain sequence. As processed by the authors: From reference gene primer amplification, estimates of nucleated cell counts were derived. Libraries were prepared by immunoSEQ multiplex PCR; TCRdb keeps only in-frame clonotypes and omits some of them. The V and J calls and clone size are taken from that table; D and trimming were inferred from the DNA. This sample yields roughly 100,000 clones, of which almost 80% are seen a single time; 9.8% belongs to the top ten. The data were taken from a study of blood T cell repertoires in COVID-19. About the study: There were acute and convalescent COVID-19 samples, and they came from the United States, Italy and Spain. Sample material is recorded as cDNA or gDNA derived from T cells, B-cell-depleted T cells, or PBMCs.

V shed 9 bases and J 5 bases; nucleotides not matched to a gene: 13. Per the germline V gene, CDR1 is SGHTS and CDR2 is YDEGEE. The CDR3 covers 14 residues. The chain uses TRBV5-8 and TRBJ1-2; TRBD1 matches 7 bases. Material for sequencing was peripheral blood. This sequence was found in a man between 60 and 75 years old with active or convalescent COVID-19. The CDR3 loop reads CATDRGQEFYGYTF. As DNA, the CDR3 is TGTGCCACAGATCGCGGACAGGAATTTTATGGCTACACCTTC.